This T cell receptor (beta chain) was sequenced during a study of blood T cell repertoires in COVID-19. During active infection, Seattle patients enrolled and were then monitored through disease. TCRdb's copy holds only in-frame clones and misses some; the assay was immunoSEQ multiplex PCR. The table includes roughly 250,000 clones, approximately 85% detected once. This TCR came from a human donor with COVID-19, enrolled during active disease. The donor label of this sample is uncertain. Material: peripheral blood.

CDR3: CASSQPGLAGYNEQFF. DNA of the CDR3: TGTGCCAGCTCACAACCGGGACTAGCGGGGTACAATGAGCAGTTCTTC. The V and J genes are TRBV18 and TRBJ2-1; TRBD2 aligns across 13 bases. The germline V gene has CDR1 KGHSH and CDR2 LQKENI. The V and J ends lost 4 bases and 4 bases, in that order; junction bases with no gene match: 4. This CDR3 spans 16 amino acids.